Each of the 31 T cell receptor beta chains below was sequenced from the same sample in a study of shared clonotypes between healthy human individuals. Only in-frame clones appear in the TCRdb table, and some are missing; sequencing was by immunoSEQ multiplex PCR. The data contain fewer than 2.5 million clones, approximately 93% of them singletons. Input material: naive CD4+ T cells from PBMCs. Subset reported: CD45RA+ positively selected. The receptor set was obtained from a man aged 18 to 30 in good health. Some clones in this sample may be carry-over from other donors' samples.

The CDR3 is CATAPRLAGYEQYF. In DNA, the CDR3 is TGTGCCACTGCACCCCGACTAGCGGGATACGAGCAGTACTTC. This chain joins TRBV15 and TRBJ2-7, with 11 bases identical to TRBD2. CDR3 length equals 14 residues. Germline-derived CDR1 and CDR2 are LNHNV and YYDKDF (reference sequence). The ends lost 9 bases at V and 4 bases at J; junction bases unmatched: 8. Together with reference TRBV15 and TRBJ2-7, the CDR3 gives the full variable domain: DAMVIQNPRYQVTQFGKPVTLSCSQTLNHNVMYWYQQKSSQAPKLLFHYYDKDFNNEADTPDNFQSRRPNTSFCFLDIRSPGLGDTAMYLCATAPRLAGYEQYFGPGTRLTVT.

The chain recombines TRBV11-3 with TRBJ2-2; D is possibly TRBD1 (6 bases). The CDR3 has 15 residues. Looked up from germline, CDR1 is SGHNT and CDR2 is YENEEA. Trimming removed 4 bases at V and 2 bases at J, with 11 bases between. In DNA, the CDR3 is TGTGCCAGCAGCTGGGGACACGGAAACACCGGGGAGCTGTTTTTT. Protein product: CASSWGHGNTGELFF.

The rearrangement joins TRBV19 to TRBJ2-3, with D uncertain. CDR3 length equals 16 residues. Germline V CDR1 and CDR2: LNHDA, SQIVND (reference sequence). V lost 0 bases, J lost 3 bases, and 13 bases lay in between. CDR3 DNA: TGTGCCAGTAGTATAGATCGGAGTGTGGGGACAGATACGCAGTATTTT. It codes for CASSIDRSVGTDTQYF.

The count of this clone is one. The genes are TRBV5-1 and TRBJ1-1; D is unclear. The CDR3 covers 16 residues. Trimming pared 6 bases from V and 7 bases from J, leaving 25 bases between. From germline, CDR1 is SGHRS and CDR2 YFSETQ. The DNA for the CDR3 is TGCGCCAGCATTGAATCCCCGGCGGACCGGTTTTTTGAAGCTTTCTTT. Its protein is CASIESPADRFFEAFF.

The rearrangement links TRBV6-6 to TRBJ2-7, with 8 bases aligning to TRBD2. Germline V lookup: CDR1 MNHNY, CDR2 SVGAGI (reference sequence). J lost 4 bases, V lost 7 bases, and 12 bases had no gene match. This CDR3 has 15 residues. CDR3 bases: TGTGCCAGCAAACTTGGGGAGCGGGAGTGGTACGAGCAGTACTTC. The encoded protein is CASKLGEREWYEQYF.

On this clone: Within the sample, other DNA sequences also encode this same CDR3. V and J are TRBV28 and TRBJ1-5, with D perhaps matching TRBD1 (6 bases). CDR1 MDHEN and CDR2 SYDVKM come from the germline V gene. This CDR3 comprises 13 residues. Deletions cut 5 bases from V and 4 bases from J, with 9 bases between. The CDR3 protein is CASSRGRNQPQHF. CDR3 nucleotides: TGTGCCAGCAGTCGGGGGCGGAATCAGCCCCAGCATTTT.

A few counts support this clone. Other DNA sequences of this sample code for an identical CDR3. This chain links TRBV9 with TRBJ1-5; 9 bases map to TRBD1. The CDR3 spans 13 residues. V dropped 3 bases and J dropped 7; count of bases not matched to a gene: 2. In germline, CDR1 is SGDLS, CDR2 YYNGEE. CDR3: CASSATGGQPQHF. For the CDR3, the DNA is TGTGCCAGCAGCGCTACAGGGGGCCAGCCCCAGCATTTT.

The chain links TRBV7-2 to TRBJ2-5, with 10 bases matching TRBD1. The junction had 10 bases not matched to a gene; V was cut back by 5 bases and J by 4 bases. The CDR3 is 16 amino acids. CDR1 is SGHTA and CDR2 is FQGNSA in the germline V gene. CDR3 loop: CASSPNADRGRETQYF. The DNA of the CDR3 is TGTGCCAGCAGCCCAAACGCAGACAGGGGGCGAGAGACCCAGTACTTC.

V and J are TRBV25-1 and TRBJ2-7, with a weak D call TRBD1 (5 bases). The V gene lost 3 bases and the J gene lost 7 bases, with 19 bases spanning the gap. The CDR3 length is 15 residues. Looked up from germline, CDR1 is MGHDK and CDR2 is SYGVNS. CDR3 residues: CASSDSLLNSGEQYF. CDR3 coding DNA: TGTGCCAGCAGTGATTCTCTTCTGAATTCAGGGGAGCAGTACTTC.

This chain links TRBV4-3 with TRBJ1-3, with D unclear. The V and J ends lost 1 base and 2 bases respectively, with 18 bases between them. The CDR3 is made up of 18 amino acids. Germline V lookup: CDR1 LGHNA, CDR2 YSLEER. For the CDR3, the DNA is TGCGCCAGCAGCCAAGTCTCCCCCTTTGGGCCTCCTGGAAACACCATATATTTT. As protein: CASSQVSPFGPPGNTIYF.

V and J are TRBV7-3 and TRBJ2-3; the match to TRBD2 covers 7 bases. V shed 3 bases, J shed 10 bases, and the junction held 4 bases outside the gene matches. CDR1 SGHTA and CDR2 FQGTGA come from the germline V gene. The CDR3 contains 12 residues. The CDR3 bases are TGTGCCAGCAGCTTTGGAGCGGGACCGCAGTATTTT. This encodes CASSFGAGPQYF.

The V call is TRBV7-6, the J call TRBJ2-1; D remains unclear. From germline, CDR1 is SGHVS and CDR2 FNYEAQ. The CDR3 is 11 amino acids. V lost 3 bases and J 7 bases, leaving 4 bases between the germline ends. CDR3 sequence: CASSFNNEQFF. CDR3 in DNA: TGTGCCAGCAGCTTTAATAATGAGCAGTTCTTC.

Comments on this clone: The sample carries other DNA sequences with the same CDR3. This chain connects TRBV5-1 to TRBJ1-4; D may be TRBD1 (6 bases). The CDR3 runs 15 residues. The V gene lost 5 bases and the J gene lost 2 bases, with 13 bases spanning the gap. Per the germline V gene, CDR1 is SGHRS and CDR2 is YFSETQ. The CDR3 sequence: CASSPLGGTNEKLFF. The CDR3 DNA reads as TGCGCCAGCAGTCCCCTTGGGGGCACTAATGAAAAACTGTTTTTT.

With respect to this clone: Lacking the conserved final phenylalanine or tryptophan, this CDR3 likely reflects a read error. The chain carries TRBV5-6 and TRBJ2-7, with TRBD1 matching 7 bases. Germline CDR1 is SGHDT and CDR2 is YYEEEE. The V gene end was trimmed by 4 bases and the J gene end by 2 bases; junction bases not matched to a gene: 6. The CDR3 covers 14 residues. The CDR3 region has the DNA TGTGCCAGCAGCATGGGACAGAGACCCTACGAGCAGTACCTC. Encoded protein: CASSMGQRPYEQYL.

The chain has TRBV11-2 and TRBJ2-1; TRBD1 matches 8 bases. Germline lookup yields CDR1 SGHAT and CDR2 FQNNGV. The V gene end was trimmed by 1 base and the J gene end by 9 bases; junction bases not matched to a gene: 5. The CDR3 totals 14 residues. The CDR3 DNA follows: TGTGCCAGCAGCTTAGGGCAGGGGGCTGTTGAGCAGTTCTTC. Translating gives CASSLGQGAVEQFF.

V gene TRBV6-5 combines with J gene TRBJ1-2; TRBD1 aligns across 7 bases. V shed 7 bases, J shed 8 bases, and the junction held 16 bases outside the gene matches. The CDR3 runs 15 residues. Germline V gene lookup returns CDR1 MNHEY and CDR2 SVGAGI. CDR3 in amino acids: CASTRGGQTFKGYTF. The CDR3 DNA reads TGTGCCAGCACACGCGGGGGACAGACCTTTAAAGGCTACACCTTC.

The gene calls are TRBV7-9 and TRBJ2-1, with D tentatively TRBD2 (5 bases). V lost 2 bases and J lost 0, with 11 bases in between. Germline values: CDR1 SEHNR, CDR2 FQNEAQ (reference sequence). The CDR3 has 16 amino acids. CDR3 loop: CASSLPGGPSYNEQFF. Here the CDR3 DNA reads TGTGCCAGCAGCTTACCCGGAGGCCCCTCCTACAATGAGCAGTTCTTC.

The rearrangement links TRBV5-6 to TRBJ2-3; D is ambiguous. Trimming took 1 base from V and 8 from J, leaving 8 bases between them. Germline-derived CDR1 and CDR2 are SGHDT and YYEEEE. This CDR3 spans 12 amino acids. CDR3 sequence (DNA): TGTGCCAGCAGCTTGCGGTCTAGTACGCAGTATTTT. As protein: CASSLRSSTQYF. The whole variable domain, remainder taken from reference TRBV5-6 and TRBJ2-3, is DAGVTQSPTHLIKTRGQQVTLRCSPKSGHDTVSWYQQALGQGPQFIFQYYEEEERQRGNFPDRFSGHQFPNYSSELNVNALLLGDSALYLCASSLRSSTQYFGPGTRLTVL.

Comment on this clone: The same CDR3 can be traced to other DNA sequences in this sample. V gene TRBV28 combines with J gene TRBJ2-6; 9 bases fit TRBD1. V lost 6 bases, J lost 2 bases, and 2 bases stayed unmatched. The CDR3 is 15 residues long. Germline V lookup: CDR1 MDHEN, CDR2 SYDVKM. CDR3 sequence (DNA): TGTGCCAGCAGGGGGACAGGGCCTGGGGCCAACGTCCTGACTTTC. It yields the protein CASRGTGPGANVLTF.

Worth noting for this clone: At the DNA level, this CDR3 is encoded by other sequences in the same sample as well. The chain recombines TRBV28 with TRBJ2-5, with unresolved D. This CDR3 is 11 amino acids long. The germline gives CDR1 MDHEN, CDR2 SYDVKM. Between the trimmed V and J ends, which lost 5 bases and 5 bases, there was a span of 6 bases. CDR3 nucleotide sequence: TGTGCCAGCAGTCCGCAGGAGACCCAGTACTTC. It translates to CASSPQETQYF.

The CDR3: CASWAGHEQFF. The DNA of the CDR3 is TGCGCCAGCTGGGCGGGCCATGAGCAGTTCTTC. The rearrangement joins TRBV10-2 to TRBJ2-1; possibly TRBD2 for D (5 bases). Germline assignment: CDR1 WSHSY and CDR2 SAAADI. Trimming took off 8 bases at V and 8 bases at J, with 10 bases between the two ends. The CDR3 is made up of 11 amino acids.

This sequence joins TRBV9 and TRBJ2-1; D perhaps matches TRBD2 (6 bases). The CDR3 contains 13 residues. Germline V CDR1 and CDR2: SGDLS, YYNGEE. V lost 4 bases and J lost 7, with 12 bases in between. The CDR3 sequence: CASSPGTFNEQFF. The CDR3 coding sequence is TGTGCCAGCAGCCCTGGGACTTTTAATGAGCAGTTCTTC.

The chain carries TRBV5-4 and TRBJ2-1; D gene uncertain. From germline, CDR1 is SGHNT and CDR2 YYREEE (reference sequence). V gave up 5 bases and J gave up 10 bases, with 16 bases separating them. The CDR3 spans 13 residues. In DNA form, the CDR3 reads TGTGCCAGCAGACGAACCCTCGACCAGGAGCAGTTCTTC. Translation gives CASRRTLDQEQFF.

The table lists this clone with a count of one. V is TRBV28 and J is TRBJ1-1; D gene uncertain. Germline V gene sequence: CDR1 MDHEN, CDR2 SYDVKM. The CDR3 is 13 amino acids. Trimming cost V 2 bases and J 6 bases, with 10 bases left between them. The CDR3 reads CASSLAGQPEAFF. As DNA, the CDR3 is TGTGCCAGCAGTTTAGCGGGCCAACCTGAAGCTTTCTTT.

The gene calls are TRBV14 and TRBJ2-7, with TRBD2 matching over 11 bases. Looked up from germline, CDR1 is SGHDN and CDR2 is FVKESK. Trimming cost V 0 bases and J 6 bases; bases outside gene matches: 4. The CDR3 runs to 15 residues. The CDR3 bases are TGTGCCAGCAGCCAAGAACTAGCGGGAGTTAGCGAGCAGTACTTC. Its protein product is CASSQELAGVSEQYF.

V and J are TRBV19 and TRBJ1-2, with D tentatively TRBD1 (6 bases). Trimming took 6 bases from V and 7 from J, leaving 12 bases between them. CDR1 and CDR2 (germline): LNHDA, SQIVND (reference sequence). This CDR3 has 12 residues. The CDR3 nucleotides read TGTGCCAGTAGCCTACAGGGCGGTGGCTACACCTTC. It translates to CASSLQGGGYTF.

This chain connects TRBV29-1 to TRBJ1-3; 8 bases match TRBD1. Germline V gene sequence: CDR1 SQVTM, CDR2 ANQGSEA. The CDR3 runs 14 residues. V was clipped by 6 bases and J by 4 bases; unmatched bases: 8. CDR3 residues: CSVGPGQGGNTIYF. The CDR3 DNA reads TGCAGCGTCGGACCAGGACAGGGCGGAAACACCATATATTTT.

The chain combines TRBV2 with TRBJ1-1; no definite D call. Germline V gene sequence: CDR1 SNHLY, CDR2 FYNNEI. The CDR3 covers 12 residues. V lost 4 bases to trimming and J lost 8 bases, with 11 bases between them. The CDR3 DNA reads TGTGCCAGCAGTGCAATGCGCAGCGAAGCTTTCTTT. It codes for CASSAMRSEAFF. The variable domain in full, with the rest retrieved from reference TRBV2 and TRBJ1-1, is EPEVTQTPSHQVTQMGQEVILRCVPISNHLYFYWYRQILGQKVEFLVSFYNNEISEKSEIFDDQFSVERPDGSNFTLKIRSTKLEDSAMYFCASSAMRSEAFFGQGTRLTVV.

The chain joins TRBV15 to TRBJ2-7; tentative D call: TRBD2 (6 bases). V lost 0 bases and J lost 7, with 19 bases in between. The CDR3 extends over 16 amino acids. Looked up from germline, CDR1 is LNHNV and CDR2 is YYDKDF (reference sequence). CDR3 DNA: TGTGCCACCAGCAGAGACAAACCGGGAGCGGGCAGGGAGCAGTACTTC. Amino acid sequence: CATSRDKPGAGREQYF.

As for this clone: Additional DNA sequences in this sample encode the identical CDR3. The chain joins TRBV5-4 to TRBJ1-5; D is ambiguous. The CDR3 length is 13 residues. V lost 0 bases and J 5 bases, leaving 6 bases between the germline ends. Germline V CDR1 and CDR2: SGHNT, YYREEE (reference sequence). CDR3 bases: TGTGCCAGCAGCTTGGGGCTGGATCAGCCCCAGCATTTT. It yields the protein CASSLGLDQPQHF.

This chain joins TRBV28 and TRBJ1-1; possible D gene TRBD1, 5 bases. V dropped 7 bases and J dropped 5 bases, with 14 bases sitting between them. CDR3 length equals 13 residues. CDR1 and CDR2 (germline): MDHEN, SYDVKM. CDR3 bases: TGTGCCAGCATGGTGGGGACGAGGACTGAAGCTTTCTTT. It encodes CASMVGTRTEAFF. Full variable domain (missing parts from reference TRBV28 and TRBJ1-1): DVKVTQSSRYLVKRTGEKVFLECVQDMDHENMFWYRQDPGLGLRLIYFSYDVKMKEKGDIPEGYSVSREKKERFSLILESASTNQTSMYLCASMVGTRTEAFFGQGTRLTVV.